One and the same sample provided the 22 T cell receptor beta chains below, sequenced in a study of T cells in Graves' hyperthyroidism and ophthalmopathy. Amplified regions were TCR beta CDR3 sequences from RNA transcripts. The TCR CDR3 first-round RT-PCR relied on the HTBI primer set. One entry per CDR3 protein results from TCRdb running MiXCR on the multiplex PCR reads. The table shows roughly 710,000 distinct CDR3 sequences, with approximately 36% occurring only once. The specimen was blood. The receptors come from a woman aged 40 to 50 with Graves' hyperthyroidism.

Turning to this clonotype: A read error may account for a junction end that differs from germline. CDR3 nucleotide sequence: TGTGCCAGCAGCTCAGGACAGGGGAACTATGGCGACACCTTC. Amino acid sequence: CASSSGQGNYGDTF. This chain uses TRBV11-2 with TRBJ1-2, with 9 bases fitting TRBD1. Germline CDR1 SGHAT, CDR2 FQNNGV. The CDR3 runs to 14 residues.

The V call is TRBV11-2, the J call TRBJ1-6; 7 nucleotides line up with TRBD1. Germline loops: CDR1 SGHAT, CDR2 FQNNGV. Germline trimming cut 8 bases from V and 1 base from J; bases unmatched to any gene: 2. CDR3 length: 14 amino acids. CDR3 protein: CASLQGSYNSPLHF. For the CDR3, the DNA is TGTGCCAGCCTACAGGGGTCCTATAATTCACCCCTCCACTTT.

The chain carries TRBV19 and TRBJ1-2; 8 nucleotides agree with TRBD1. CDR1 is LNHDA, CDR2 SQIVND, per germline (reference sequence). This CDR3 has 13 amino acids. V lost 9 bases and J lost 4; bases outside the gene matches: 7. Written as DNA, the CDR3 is TGTGCCAGCAAGGGGGACAGGCGCTATGGCTACACCTTC. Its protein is CASKGDRRYGYTF.

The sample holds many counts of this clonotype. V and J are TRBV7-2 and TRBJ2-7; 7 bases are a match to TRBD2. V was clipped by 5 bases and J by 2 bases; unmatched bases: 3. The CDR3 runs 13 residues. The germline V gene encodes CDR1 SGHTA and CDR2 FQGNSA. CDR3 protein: CASSHGTTYEQYF. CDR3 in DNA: TGTGCCAGCAGCCACGGGACTACCTACGAGCAGTACTTC.

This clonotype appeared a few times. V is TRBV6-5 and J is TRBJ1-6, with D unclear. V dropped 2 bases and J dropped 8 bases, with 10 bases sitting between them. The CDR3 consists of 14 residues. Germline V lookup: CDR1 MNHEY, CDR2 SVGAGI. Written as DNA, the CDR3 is TGTGCCAGCAGTTACCGTAGCTTGTATTCACCCCTCCACTTT. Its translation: CASSYRSLYSPLHF.

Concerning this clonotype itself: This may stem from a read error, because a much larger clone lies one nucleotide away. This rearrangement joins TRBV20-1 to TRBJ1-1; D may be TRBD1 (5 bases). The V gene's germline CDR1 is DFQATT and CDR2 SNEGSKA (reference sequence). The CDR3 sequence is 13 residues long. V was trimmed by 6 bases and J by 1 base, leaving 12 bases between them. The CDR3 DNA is TGCAGTGCCCAGCGGCAGGGGAACACTGAAGCTTTCTTT. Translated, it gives CSAQRQGNTEAFF.

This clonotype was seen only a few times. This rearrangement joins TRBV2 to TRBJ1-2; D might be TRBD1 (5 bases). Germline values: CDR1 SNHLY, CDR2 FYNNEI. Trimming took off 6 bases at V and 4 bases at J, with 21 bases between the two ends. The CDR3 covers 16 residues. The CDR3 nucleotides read TGTGCCAGCAGGTCCGACAAGGCCCCGGGGGGCTATGGCTACACCTTC. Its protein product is CASRSDKAPGGYGYTF.

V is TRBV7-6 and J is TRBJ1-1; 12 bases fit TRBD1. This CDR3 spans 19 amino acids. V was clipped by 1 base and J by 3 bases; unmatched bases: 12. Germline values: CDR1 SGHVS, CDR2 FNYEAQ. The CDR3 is CASSLGQLRDRGLYTEAFF. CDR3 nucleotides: TGTGCCAGCAGCTTAGGGCAACTCCGGGACAGGGGGCTATACACTGAAGCTTTCTTT.

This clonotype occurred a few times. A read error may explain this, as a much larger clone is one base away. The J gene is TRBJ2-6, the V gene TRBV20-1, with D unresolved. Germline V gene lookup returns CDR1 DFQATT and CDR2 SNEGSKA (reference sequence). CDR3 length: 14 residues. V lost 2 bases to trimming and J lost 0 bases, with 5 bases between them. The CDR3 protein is CSARTVSGANVLTF. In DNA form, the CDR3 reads TGCAGTGCTAGAACGGTCTCTGGGGCCAACGTCCTGACTTTC.

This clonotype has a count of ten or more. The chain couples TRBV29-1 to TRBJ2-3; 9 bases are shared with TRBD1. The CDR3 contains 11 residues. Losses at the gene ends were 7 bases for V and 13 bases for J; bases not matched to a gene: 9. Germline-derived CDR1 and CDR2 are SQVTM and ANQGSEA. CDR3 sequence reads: CSGGTGIVEYF. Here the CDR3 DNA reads TGCAGCGGGGGGACAGGGATTGTGGAGTATTTT.

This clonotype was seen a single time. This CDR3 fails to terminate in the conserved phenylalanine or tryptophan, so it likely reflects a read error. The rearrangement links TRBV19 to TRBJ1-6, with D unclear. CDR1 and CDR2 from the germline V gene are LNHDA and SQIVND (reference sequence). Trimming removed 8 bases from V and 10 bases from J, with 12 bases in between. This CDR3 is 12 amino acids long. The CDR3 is CASGTAGSPLHL. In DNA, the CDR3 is TGTGCCAGTGGTACGGCGGGATCACCCCTCCACCTT.

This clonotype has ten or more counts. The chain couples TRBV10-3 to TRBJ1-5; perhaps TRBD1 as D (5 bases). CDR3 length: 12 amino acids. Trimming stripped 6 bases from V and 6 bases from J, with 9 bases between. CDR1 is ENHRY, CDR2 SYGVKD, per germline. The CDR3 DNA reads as TGTGCCATCAGCAGGGTGGGTCAGCCCCAGCATTTT. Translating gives CAISRVGQPQHF.

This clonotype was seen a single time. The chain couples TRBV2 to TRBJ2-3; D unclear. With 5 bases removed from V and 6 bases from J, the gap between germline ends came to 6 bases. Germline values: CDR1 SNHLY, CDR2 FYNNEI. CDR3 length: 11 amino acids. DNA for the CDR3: TGTGCCAGCAGTCGGGTGGATACGCAGTATTTT. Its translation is CASSRVDTQYF.

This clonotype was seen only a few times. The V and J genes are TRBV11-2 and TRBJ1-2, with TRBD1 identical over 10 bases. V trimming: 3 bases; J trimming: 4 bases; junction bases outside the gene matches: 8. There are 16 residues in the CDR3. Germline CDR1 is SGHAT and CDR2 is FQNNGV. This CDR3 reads CASSFRQGARPYGYTF. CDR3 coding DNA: TGTGCCAGCAGCTTCAGACAGGGGGCTCGCCCCTATGGCTACACCTTC.

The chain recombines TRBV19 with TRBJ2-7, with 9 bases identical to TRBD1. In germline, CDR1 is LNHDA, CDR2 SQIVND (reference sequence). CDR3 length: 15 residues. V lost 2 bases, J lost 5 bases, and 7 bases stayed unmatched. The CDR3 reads CASSIRDRELDEQYF. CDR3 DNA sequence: TGTGCCAGTAGTATAAGGGACAGGGAATTGGACGAGCAGTACTTC.

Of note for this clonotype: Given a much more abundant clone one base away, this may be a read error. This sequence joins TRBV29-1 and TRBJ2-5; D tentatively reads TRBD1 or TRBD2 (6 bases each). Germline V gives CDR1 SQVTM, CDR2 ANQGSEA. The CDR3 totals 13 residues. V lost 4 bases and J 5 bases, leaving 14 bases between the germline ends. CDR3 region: CSVGGAEGETQYF. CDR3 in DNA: TGCAGCGTTGGGGGGGCTGAAGGCGAGACCCAGTACTTC.

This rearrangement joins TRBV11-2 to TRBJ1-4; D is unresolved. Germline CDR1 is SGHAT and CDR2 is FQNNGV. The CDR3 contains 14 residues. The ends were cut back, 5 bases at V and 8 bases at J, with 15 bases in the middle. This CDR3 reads CASSVEPLGEKLFF. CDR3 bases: TGTGCCAGCAGCGTTGAGCCCCTGGGAGAAAAACTGTTTTTT.

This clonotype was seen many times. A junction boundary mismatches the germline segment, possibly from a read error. The CDR3 loop reads CASSLGGRTTDVLF. The CDR3 bases are TGTGCCAGCAGTTTAGGAGGACGGACCACTGATGTTCTCTTC. The V gene is TRBV12-3 or TRBV12-4, the J gene TRBJ2-7, with D unresolved. The CDR3 has 14 residues.

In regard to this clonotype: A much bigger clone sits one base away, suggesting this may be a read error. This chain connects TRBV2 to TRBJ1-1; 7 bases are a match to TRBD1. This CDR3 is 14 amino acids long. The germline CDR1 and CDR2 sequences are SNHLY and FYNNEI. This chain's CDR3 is CASRATGQSTEVFF. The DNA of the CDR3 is TGTGCCAGCAGGGCGACAGGGCAGAGCACTGAAGTTTTCTTT.

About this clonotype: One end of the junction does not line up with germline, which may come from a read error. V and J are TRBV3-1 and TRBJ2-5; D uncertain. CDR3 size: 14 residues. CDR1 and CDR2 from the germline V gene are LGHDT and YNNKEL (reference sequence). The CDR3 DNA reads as TGTGCCAGCAGCCGTCGGCAGTACCAAGAGACCCGGTACTTC. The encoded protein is CASSRRQYQETRYF.

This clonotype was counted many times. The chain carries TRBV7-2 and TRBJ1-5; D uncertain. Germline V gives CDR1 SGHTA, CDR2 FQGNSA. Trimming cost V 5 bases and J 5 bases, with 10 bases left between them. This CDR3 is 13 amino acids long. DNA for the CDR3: TGTGCCAGCAGCACGGACCGTCATCAGCCCCAGCATTTT. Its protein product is CASSTDRHQPQHF.

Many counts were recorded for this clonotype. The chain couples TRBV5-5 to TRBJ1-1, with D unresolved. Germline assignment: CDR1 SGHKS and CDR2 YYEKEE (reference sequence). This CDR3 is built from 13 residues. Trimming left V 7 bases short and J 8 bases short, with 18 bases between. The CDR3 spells CASGFALSLEAFF. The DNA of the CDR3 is TGTGCCAGCGGATTCGCTTTGAGCCTAGAAGCTTTCTTT.